This T cell receptor (beta chain) was retrieved from a study of shared clonotypes between healthy human individuals. Study-wide results and limits: In a handful of donors, around 4.8% of naive CD4 clonotypes appeared in common.

Investigators spread the genomic DNA of each subset evenly over several immunoSEQ plates. The repertoire was sequenced with immunoSEQ multiplex PCR; TCRdb's copy has only in-frame clones and lacks some. The sample lists about 2.5 million clones; under 95% were seen once. A note on this clone: The target antigen is unknown.

Donors comprised healthy HIV-negative adults lacking recent acute infections or vaccinations. CD45RA+ naive and CD45RA-negative memory subsets were separated from CD4+ cells. The TCR originated in a young man in good health. Some clones in this sample may be carry-over from other donors' samples. Sequencing used naive CD4+ T cells from PBMCs. The subset: CD45RA+ positively selected.

The CDR3 is CASSARTGRGEQFF. CDR3 sequence (DNA): TGTGCCAGCAGTGCAAGGACAGGCAGGGGTGAGCAGTTCTTC. This chain uses TRBV6-1 with TRBJ2-1; 7 bases are a match to TRBD1. Germline V gene lookup returns CDR1 MNHNS and CDR2 SASEGT. V was clipped by 4 bases and J by 9 bases; unmatched bases: 9. The CDR3 totals 14 residues.